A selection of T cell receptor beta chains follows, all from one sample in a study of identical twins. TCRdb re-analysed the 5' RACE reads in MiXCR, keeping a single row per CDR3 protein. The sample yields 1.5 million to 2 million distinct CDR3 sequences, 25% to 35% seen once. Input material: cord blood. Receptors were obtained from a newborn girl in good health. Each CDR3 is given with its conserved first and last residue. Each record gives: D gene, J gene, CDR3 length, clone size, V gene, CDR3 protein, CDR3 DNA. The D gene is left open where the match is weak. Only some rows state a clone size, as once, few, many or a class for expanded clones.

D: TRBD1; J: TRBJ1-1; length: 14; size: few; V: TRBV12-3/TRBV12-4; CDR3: CASSWDRKNTEAFF; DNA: TGTGCCAGCAGCTGGGACAGAAAAAACACTGAAGCTTTCTTT
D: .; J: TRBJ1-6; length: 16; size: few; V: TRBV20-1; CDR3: CSARLSHRPYNSPLHF; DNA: TGCAGTGCTAGGTTATCGCATCGACCCTATAATTCACCCCTCCACTTT
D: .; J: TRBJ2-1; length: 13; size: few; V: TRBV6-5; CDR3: CASSFLGPNEQFF; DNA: TGTGCCAGCAGTTTCCTAGGCCCTAATGAGCAGTTCTTC
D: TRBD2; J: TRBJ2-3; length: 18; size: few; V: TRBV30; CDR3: CAWSVSRTSGGAPDTQYF; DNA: TGTGCCTGGAGTGTATCCCGGACTAGCGGGGGGGCCCCAGATACGCAGTATTTT
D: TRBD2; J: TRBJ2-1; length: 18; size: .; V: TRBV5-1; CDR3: CASSLRVWTSGSYNEQFF; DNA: TGCGCCAGCAGCTTGAGGGTTTGGACTAGCGGGTCGTACAATGAGCAGTTCTTC
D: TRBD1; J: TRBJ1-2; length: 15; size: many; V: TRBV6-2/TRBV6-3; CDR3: CASSYLTGQSYGYTF; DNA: TGTGCCAGCAGTTACTTGACGGGACAGTCCTATGGCTACACCTTC
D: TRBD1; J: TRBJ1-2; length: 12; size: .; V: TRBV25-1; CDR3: CARPQGAGGYTF; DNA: TGTGCCAGACCCCAGGGGGCAGGTGGCTACACCTTC
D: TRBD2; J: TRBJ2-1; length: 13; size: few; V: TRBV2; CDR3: CASGGLEYNEQFF; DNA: TGTGCCAGCGGGGGACTAGAGTACAATGAGCAGTTCTTC
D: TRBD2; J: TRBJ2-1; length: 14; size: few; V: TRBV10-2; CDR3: CASSGTSPYNEQFF; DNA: TGCGCCAGCAGTGGGACTAGCCCCTACAATGAGCAGTTCTTC
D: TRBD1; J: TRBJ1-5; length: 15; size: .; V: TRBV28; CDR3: CASSFGQGARQPQHF; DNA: TGTGCCAGCAGTTTTGGACAGGGGGCGCGGCAGCCCCAGCATTTT
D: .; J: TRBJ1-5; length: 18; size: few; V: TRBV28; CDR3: CASSLTPPDALGNQPQHF; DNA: TGTGCCAGCAGTTTAACCCCCCCGGACGCGCTTGGCAATCAGCCCCAGCATTTT
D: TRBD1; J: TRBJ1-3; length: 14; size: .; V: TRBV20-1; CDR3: CSARNRGRGNTIYF; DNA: TGCAGTGCTAGGAACAGGGGTCGCGGAAACACCATATATTTT
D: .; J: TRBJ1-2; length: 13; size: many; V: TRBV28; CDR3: CASSFWGSYGYTF; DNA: TGTGCCAGCAGTTTTTGGGGCTCCTATGGCTACACCTTC
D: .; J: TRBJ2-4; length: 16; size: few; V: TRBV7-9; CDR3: CASSLRGRESKNIQYF; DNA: TGTGCCAGCAGCTTACGGGGGCGCGAGTCCAAAAACATTCAGTACTTC
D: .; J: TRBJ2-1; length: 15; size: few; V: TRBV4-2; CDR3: CASSQDRNPVNEQFF; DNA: TGTGCCAGCAGCCAAGACAGGAACCCGGTCAATGAGCAGTTCTTC
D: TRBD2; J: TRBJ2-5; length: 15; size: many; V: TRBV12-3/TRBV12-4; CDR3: CASSLGLAGVETQYF; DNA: TGTGCCAGCAGTCTCGGACTAGCGGGAGTAGAGACCCAGTACTTC
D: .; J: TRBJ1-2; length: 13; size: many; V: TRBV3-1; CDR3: CASSQDGGYGYTF; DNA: TGTGCCAGCAGCCAAGATGGCGGGTACGGCTACACCTTC
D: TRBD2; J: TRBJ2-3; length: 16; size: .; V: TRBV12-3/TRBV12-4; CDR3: CASSLGRMTSLDTQYF; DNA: TGTGCCAGCAGCTTGGGACGGATGACTAGCCTAGATACGCAGTATTTT
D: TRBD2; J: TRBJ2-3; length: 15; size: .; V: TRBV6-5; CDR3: CASNGLAGGGDTQYF; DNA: TGTGCCAGCAATGGACTAGCGGGGGGCGGAGATACGCAGTATTTT
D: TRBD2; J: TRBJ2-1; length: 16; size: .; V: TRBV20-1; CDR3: CSASPREGPSYNEQFF; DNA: TGCAGTGCTAGTCCGCGGGAGGGCCCCTCCTACAATGAGCAGTTCTTC
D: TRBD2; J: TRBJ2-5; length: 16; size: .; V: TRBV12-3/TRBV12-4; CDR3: CASSLVLAGMFDEQYF; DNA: TGTGCCAGCAGTTTAGTCCTAGCGGGAATGTTTGATGAGCAGTACTTC
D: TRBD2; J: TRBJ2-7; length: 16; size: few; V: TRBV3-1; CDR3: CASISRSGGFIYEQYF; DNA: TGTGCCAGCATCTCAAGGTCGGGGGGATTCATATACGAGCAGTACTTC
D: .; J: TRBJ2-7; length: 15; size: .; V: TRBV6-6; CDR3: CASSTYDRPSYEQYF; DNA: TGTGCCAGCAGCACCTACGACAGGCCCTCCTACGAGCAGTACTTC
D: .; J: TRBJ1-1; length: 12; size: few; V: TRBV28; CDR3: CASGGILTEAFF; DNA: TGTGCCAGCGGGGGGATTCTCACTGAAGCTTTCTTT
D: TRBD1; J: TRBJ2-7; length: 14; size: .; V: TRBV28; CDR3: CASIDGDRAYEQYF; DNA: TGTGCCAGCATCGATGGGGACAGAGCCTACGAGCAGTACTTC
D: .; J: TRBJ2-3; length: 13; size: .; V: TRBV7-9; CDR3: CASRPRRGDTQYF; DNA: TGTGCCAGCAGGCCTCGGCGAGGGGATACGCAGTATTTT
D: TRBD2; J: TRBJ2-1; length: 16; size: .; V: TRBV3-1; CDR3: CASSQESLAGGNEQFF; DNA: TGTGCCAGCAGCCAAGAGTCACTAGCGGGGGGGAATGAGCAGTTCTTC
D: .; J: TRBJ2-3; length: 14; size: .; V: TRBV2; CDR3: CASSDGPGADTQYF; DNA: TGTGCCAGCAGTGATGGCCCTGGGGCAGATACGCAGTATTTT
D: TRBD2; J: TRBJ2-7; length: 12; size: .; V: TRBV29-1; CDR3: CSFGLARDEQYF; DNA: TGCAGCTTCGGACTAGCGAGGGACGAGCAGTACTTC
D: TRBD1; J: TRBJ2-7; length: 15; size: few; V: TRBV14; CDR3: CASPGGTGASYEQYF; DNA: TGTGCCAGCCCCGGCGGGACAGGGGCATCCTACGAGCAGTACTTC
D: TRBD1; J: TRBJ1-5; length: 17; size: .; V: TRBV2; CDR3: CASSGQTGQGYNQPQHF; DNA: TGTGCCAGCAGTGGACAAACTGGACAGGGTTACAATCAGCCCCAGCATTTT
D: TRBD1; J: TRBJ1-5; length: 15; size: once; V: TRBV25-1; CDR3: CASSDSGQGLQPQHF; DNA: TGTGCCAGCAGTGACTCGGGACAGGGCCTTCAGCCCCAGCATTTT
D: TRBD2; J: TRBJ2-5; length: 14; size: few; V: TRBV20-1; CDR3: CSALGLAGQETQYF; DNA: TGCAGTGCCCTGGGACTAGCGGGCCAAGAGACCCAGTACTTC
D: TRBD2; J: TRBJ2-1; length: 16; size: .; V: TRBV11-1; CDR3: CASSQEGLAGARRQFF; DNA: TGTGCCAGCAGCCAAGAGGGCCTAGCGGGAGCTCGTCGGCAGTTCTTC
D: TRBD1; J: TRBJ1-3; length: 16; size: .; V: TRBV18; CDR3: CASSPPGQGAGNTIYF; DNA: TGTGCCAGCTCACCACCGGGACAGGGGGCTGGAAACACCATATATTTT
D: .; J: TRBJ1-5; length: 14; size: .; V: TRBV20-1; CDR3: CSAAWAGGNQPQHF; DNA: TGCAGTGCTGCTTGGGCAGGGGGCAATCAGCCCCAGCATTTT
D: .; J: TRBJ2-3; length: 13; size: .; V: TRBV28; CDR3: CACGNRGPDTQYF; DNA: TGTGCCTGCGGGAACAGGGGCCCAGATACGCAGTATTTT
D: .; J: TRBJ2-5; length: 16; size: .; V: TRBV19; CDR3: CASSIGLGTPQETQYF; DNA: TGTGCCAGTAGTATAGGGCTCGGGACACCTCAAGAGACCCAGTACTTC
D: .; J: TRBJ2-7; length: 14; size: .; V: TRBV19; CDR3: CASSIDLDSYEQYF; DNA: TGTGCCAGTAGTATAGATCTCGACAGCTACGAGCAGTACTTC
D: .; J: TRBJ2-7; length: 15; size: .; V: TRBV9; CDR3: CASSVDGISYNEQYF; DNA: TGTGCCAGCAGCGTAGACGGGATCTCCTACAATGAGCAGTACTTC